This passage covers 20 T cell receptor beta chains from one sample sequenced in a study of vaccination and CD4 T cells after COVID-19. No antigen is known for these receptors. Treatment: roughly 10-day PBMC culture with coronavirus spike peptide pools or control peptides (ViraFEST assay). Sequencing of the DNA from cultured CD4+ T cells was carried out with the Oncomine TCR Beta short-read assay. TCRdb reanalysed the PCR reads using MiXCR and keeps one entry per CDR3 protein. The sample has some 14,000 distinct CDR3 sequences, about 50% seen once. The specimen comprised CD4+ T cells from blood, cultured in vitro, sampled before SARS-CoV-2 vaccination. All receptors come from a human donor who had recovered from COVID-19.

J is TRBJ2-7 and V is TRBV2, with TRBD1 matching 8 bases. V lost 5 bases, J lost 1 base, and 7 bases stayed unmatched. There are 15 residues in the CDR3. Germline CDR1 is SNHLY and CDR2 is FYNNEI. DNA of the CDR3: TGTGCCAGCAGTTCTAACAGGGGGAGGTCCTACGAGCAGTACTTC. It is translated as CASSSNRGRSYEQYF.

This rearrangement joins TRBV28 to TRBJ1-2, with D maybe TRBD1 (6 bases). The germline V and J ends were trimmed by 11 bases and 4 bases, with 14 bases remaining between them. Germline V CDR1 and CDR2: MDHEN, SYDVKM. The CDR3 extends over 12 amino acids. The CDR3 bases are TGTGCCTTCGGGGGGGGCCCCTATGGCTACACCTTC. Its protein is CAFGGGPYGYTF.

The table lists this clonotype with a few counts. The V call is TRBV5-1, the J call TRBJ2-7; 10 nucleotides agree with TRBD2. The CDR3 covers 16 residues. The trim removed 3 bases at V and 2 bases at J, leaving 8 bases unmatched. CDR1 and CDR2 (germline): SGHRS, YFSETQ. This CDR3 reads CASSSISGGQTYEQYF. CDR3 coding DNA: TGCGCCAGCAGCTCCATTAGCGGGGGGCAGACCTACGAGCAGTACTTC.

CDR3 sequence (DNA): TGCGCCAGCAGGAAAGTGGTGGAGTTCACTGAAGCTTTCTTT. Amino acid sequence: CASRKVVEFTEAFF. The gene calls are TRBV10-1 and TRBJ1-1; no clear D gene. CDR1 is WNHNN, CDR2 SYGVQD, per germline (reference sequence). Trimming pared 6 bases from V and 4 bases from J, leaving 15 bases between. This CDR3 is built from 14 residues.

This sequence joins TRBV11-2 and TRBJ1-6; D not certain. The CDR3 length is 15 residues. V dropped 5 bases and J dropped 5 bases, with 13 bases sitting between them. Germline V gene lookup returns CDR1 SGHAT and CDR2 FQNNGV. The CDR3 protein is CASSTSGRDNSPLHF. CDR3 nucleotides: TGTGCCAGCAGCACCAGTGGGCGGGATAATTCACCCCTCCACTTT. The entire variable domain, with the rest obtained from reference TRBV11-2 and TRBJ1-6, is as follows: EAGVAQSPRYKIIEKRQSVAFWCNPISGHATLYWYQQILGQGPKLLIQFQNNGVVDDSQLPKDRFSAERLKGVDSTLKIQPAKLEDSAVYLCASSTSGRDNSPLHFGNGTRLTVT.

This clonotype was counted a few times. CDR3 amino acids: CASSWGTGSNEQYF. Here the CDR3 DNA reads TGTGCCAGCAGTTGGGGGACAGGGAGCAACGAGCAGTACTTC. This rearrangement joins TRBV12-3 or TRBV12-4 to TRBJ2-7; TRBD1 matches at 9 bases. The ends lost 4 bases at V and 5 bases at J; junction bases unmatched: 6. CDR3 length: 14 amino acids.

The CDR3, as DNA: TGTGCCAGCAGCTTAGATCCAGGGAAGAACACTGAAGCTTTCTTT. This sequence encodes CASSLDPGKNTEAFF. The chain links TRBV11-3 to TRBJ1-1, with D perhaps TRBD1 (5 bases). The V and J ends lost 0 bases and 1 base respectively, with 9 bases between them. This CDR3 has 15 residues. Germline V gene sequence: CDR1 SGHNT, CDR2 YENEEA.

The chain carries TRBV6-5 and TRBJ2-2; D gene unclear. Germline CDR1 reads MNHEY; CDR2 reads SVGAGI. The CDR3 consists of 16 residues. V was pared by 2 bases and J by 1 base, with 11 bases between. The CDR3 loop reads CASSYGPVGNTGELFF. The CDR3 DNA reads TGTGCCAGCAGTTACGGACCGGTCGGGAACACCGGGGAGCTGTTTTTT.

The chain joins TRBV7-2 to TRBJ1-2, with unresolved D. CDR1 and CDR2 (germline): SGHTA, FQGNSA. The CDR3 covers 15 residues. V was pared by 1 base and J by 1 base, with 10 bases between. The CDR3 nucleotides are TGTGCCAGCAGCTTAGGTTCGCCGGGTAACTATGGCTACACCTTC. Translation: CASSLGSPGNYGYTF.

V and J are TRBV7-2 and TRBJ2-7; unclear D gene. V gave up 5 bases and J gave up 2 bases, with 7 bases separating them. Germline CDR1 reads SGHTA; CDR2 reads FQGNSA. The CDR3 covers 12 residues. CDR3 in DNA: TGTGCCAGCAGCCGCACGACCTACGAGCAGTACTTC. The encoded protein is CASSRTTYEQYF.

CDR3 bases: TGTGCCAGCAGCTTAGCGATCGGGTTTGAAGAGACCCAGTACTTC. Translation gives CASSLAIGFEETQYF. This sequence joins TRBV7-9 and TRBJ2-5; no reliable D call. The germline V and J ends were trimmed by 0 bases and 3 bases, with 11 bases remaining between them. CDR1 SEHNR and CDR2 FQNEAQ come from the germline V gene (reference sequence). The CDR3 sequence is 15 residues long.

The CDR3 here is CASSLGGGAGETQYF. In DNA form, the CDR3 reads TGTGCCAGCAGTTTAGGCGGGGGGGCCGGGGAGACCCAGTACTTC. This chain connects TRBV12-3 or TRBV12-4 to TRBJ2-5, with 9 bases lining up with TRBD2. The CDR3 runs 15 residues. V shed 1 base and J 5 bases; nucleotides not matched to a gene: 5.

This clonotype was recorded only once. J is TRBJ1-1 and V is TRBV20-1; D is unclear. Trimming pared 0 bases from V and 5 bases from J, leaving 16 bases between. Germline CDR1 DFQATT, CDR2 SNEGSKA (reference sequence). The CDR3 consists of 15 residues. CDR3 bases: TGCAGTGCTAGAGATCTAGGGTCCTTCGATACTGAAGCTTTCTTT. This encodes CSARDLGSFDTEAFF.

This chain joins TRBV27 and TRBJ2-7, with 10 positions matching TRBD2. Germline CDR1 reads MNHEY; CDR2 reads SMNVEV (reference sequence). Trimming took 5 bases from V and 2 from J; bases not matched to a gene: 3. This CDR3 contains 14 residues. The CDR3 reads CASSKLAGAYEQYF. In nucleotides, the CDR3 is TGTGCCAGCAGTAAGCTAGCGGGAGCCTACGAGCAGTACTTC.

Here the CDR3 reads CASRKNRGFNSPLHF. CDR3 DNA sequence: TGTGCCAGCAGAAAAAACAGGGGCTTTAATTCACCCCTCCACTTT. The V gene is TRBV6-1, the J gene TRBJ1-6; TRBD1 matches 7 bases. Germline CDR1 MNHNS, CDR2 SASEGT. V shed 6 bases, J shed 6 bases, and the junction held 8 bases outside the gene matches. This CDR3 has 15 amino acids.

About this clonotype: One end of the junction fails to match germline, which may point to a read error. The rearrangement joins TRBV5-1 to TRBJ1-6; 7 bases map to TRBD1. Germline V lookup: CDR1 SGHRS, CDR2 YFSETQ. The CDR3 length is 13 residues. The chain's CDR3 is CASSLGQKSPLHF. In DNA form, the CDR3 reads TGCGCCAGCAGTTTGGGACAGAAGTCACCCCTCCACTTT. Drawing the rest from reference TRBV5-1 and TRBJ1-6, the complete variable domain is KAGVTQTPRYLIKTRGQQVTLSCSPISGHRSVSWYQQTPGQGLQFLFEYFSETQRNKGNFPGRFSGRQFSNSRSEMNVSTLELGDSALYLCASSLGQKSPLHFGNGTRLTVT.

In its sample, this clonotype was seen a few times. The V and J genes are TRBV5-1 and TRBJ2-2, with D perhaps matching TRBD1 (5 bases). CDR1 SGHRS and CDR2 YFSETQ come from the germline V gene. V lost 4 bases, J lost 2 bases, and 9 bases lay in between. CDR3 size: 14 residues. The CDR3 is CASSLDRNTGELFF. CDR3 DNA sequence: TGCGCCAGCAGCCTAGACAGAAACACCGGGGAGCTGTTTTTT.

CDR3 sequence (DNA): TGTGCCAGTAGTATTGGGGGGGGACGTATGAACACTGAAGCTTTCTTT. It is translated as CASSIGGGRMNTEAFF. The chain links TRBV19 to TRBJ1-1; D may be TRBD1 (5 bases). CDR3 length equals 16 residues. V was clipped by 3 bases and J by 0 bases, with 14 bases between them. Per germline, CDR1 LNHDA and CDR2 SQIVND (reference sequence).

V usage is TRBV11-3 and J usage is TRBJ2-1; TRBD2 aligns across 9 bases. The CDR3 length is 16 residues. With V trimmed by 2 bases and J by 4 bases, 6 bases remained unmatched. In germline, CDR1 is SGHNT, CDR2 YENEEA. This chain's CDR3 is CASSLSSSGGYNEQFF. The CDR3 coding sequence is TGTGCCAGCAGCTTAAGCTCAAGCGGGGGGTACAATGAGCAGTTCTTC.

This clonotype was counted a few times. The chain recombines TRBV6-1 with TRBJ1-6; D not resolved. This CDR3 has 12 residues. V lost 3 bases and J lost 14, with 11 bases in between. Germline V CDR1 and CDR2: MNHNS, SASEGT. The CDR3 spells CASSEPQVALHF. The CDR3 DNA follows: TGTGCCAGCAGTGAGCCCCAGGTGGCCCTCCACTTT.